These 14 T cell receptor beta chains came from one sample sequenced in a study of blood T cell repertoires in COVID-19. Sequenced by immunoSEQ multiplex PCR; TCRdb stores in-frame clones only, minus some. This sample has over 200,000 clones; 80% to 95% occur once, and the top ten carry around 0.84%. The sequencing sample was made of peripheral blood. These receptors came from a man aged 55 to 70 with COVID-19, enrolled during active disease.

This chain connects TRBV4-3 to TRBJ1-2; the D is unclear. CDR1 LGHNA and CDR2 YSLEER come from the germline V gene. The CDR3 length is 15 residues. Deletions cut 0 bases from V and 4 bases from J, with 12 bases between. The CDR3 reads CASSQDWTGSYGYTF. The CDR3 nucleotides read TGCGCCAGCAGCCAAGATTGGACGGGAAGCTATGGCTACACCTTC.

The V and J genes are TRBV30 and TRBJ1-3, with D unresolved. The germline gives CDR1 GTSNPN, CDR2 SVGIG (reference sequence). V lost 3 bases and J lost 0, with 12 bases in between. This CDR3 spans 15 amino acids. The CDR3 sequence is CAWSATMSSGNTIYF. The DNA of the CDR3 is TGTGCCTGGAGCGCAACCATGAGCTCTGGAAACACCATATATTTT.

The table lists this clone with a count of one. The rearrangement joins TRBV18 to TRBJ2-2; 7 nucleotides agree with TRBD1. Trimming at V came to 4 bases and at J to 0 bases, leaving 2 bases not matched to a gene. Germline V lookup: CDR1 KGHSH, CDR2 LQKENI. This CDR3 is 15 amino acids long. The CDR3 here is CASSLDRANTGELFF. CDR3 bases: TGTGCCAGCTCACTAGACAGGGCGAACACCGGGGAGCTGTTTTTT.

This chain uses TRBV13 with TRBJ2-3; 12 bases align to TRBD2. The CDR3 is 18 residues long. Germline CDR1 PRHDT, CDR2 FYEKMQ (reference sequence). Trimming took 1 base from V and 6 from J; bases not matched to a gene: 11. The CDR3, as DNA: TGTGCCAGCAGCTTAGTTGTGACTAGCGGGAGAGGGAGGGATACGCAGTATTTT. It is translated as CASSLVVTSGRGRDTQYF.

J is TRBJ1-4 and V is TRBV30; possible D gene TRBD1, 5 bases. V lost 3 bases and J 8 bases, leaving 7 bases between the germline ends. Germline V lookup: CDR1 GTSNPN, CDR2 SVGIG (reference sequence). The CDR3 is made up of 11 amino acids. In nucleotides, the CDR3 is TGTGCCTGGAGCGGGGGAGAAAAACTGTTTTTT. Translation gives CAWSGGEKLFF.

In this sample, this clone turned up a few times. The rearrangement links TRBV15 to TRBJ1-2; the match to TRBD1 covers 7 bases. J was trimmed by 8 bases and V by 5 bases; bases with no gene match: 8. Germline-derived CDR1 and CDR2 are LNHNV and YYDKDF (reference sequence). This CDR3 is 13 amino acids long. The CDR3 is CATSQGDSLGYTF. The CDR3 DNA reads TGTGCCACCAGCCAAGGGGACAGTCTGGGCTACACCTTC.

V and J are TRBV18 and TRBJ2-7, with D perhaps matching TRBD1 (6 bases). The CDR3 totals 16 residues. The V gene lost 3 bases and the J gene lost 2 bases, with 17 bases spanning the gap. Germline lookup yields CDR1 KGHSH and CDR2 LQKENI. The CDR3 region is CASSPLQGTFPYEQYF. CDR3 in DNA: TGTGCCAGCTCACCCCTACAGGGAACCTTCCCCTACGAGCAGTACTTC.

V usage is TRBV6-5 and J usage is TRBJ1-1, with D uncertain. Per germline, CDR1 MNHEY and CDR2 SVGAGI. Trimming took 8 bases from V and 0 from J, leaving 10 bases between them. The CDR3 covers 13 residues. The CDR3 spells CASVTNLNTEAFF. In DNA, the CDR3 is TGTGCCAGCGTGACAAATTTGAACACTGAAGCTTTCTTT.

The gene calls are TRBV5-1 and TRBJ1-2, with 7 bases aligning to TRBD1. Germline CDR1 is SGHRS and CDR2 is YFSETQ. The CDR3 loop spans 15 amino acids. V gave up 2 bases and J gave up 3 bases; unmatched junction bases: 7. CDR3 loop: CASSLRDRTYYGYTF. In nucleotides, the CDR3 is TGCGCCAGCAGCTTACGGGACAGAACTTACTATGGCTACACCTTC.

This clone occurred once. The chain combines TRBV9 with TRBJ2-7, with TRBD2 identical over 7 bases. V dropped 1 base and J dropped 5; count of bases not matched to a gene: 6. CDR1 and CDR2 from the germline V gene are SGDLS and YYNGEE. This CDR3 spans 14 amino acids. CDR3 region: CASSVSPAGDEQYF. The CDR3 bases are TGTGCCAGCAGCGTATCCCCGGCGGGGGACGAGCAGTACTTC. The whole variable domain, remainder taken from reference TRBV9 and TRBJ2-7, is DSGVTQTPKHLITATGQRVTLRCSPRSGDLSVYWYQQSLDQGLQFLIQYYNGEERAKGNILERFSAQQFPDLHSELNLSSLELGDSALYFCASSVSPAGDEQYFGPGTRLTVT.

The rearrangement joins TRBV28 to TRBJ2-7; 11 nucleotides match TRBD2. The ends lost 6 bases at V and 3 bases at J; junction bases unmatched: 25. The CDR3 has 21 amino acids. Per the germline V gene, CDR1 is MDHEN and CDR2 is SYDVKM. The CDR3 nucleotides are TGTGCCAGCAGACGTCTAGGTAGTACTAGCGGGAGCACATCCCTGATCTACGAGCAGTACTTC. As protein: CASRRLGSTSGSTSLIYEQYF.

The CDR3 sequence: CASSWDRYGYTF. The CDR3 DNA reads as TGTGCCAGCAGTTGGGACAGGTATGGCTACACCTTC. The V call is TRBV12-3 or TRBV12-4, the J call TRBJ1-2; 8 bases are shared with TRBD1. V was clipped by 4 bases and J by 5 bases; unmatched bases: 0. The CDR3 spans 12 residues.

CDR3 DNA: TGTGCCAGCAGTTTAGCACTCAATCAGCCCCAGCATTTT. Amino acid sequence: CASSLALNQPQHF. This chain uses TRBV12-3 or TRBV12-4 with TRBJ1-5; D is uncertain. V was trimmed by 0 bases and J by 3 bases, leaving 3 bases between them. This CDR3 has 13 residues.

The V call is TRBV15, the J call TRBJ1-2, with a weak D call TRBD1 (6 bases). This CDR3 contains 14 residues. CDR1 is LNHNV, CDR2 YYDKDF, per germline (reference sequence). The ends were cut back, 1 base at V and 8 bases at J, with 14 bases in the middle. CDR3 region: CATSRAQGLEGYTF. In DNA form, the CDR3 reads TGTGCCACCAGCAGAGCCCAGGGGCTTGAGGGCTACACCTTC. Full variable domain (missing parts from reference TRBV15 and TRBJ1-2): DAMVIQNPRYQVTQFGKPVTLSCSQTLNHNVMYWYQQKSSQAPKLLFHYYDKDFNNEADTPDNFQSRRPNTSFCFLDIRSPGLGDTAMYLCATSRAQGLEGYTFGSGTRLTVV.